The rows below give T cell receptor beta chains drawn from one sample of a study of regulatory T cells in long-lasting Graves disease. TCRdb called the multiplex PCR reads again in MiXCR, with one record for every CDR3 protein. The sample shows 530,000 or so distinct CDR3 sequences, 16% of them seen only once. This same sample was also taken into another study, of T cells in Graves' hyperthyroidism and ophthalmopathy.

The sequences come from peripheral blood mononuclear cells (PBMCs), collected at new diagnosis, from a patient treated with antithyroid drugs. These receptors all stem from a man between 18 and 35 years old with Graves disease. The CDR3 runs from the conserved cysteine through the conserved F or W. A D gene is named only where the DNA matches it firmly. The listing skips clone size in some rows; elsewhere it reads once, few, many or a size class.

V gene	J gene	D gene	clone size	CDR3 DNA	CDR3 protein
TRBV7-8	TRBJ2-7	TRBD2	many	TGTGCCAGCAGCTTCTCAGCGGGAGGATCCTACGAGCAGTACTTC	CASSFSAGGSYEQYF
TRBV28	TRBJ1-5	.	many	TGTGCCAGCAGCGGAGGGCATAGCAATCAGCCCCAGCATTTT	CASSGGHSNQPQHF
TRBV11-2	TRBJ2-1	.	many	TGTGCCAGCAGCTTAGATCGGGTCAGGGGAGCATACAATGAGCAGTTCTTC	CASSLDRVRGAYNEQFF
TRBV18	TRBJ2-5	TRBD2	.	TGTACCAGCTCACCCGGACTAGCGGGAGGAGGAGAGACCCAGTACTTC	CTSSPGLAGGGETQYF
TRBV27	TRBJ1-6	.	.	TGTGCCAGCAGTTACCCCGTCCCAAATTCACCCCTCCACTTT	CASSYPVPNSPLHF
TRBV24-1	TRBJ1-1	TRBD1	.	TGTGCCACCAGAACAGGGGAAATCACTGAAGCTTTCTTT	CATRTGEITEAFF
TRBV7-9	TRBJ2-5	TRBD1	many	TGTGCCAGCAGCTTAGTGACAGGGATCCAAGAGACCCAGTACTTC	CASSLVTGIQETQYF
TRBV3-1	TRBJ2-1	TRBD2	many	TGTGCCAGCAGCTACCGGCCTAGCGGGAGTTACAATGAGCAGTTCTTC	CASSYRPSGSYNEQFF
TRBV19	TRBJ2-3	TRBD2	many	TGTGCCAGCCTACCGACGAATGCGGGGGATCCAGATACGCAGTATTTT	CASLPTNAGDPDTQYF
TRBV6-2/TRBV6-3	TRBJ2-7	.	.	TGTGCCAGCACCGACCCAGTCCCCTACGAGCAGTACTTC	CASTDPVPYEQYF
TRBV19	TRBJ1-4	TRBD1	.	TGTGCCTCCAAGGGGGCAGGTGGAGAAAAACTGTTTTTT	CASKGAGGEKLFF
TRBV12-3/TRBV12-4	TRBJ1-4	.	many	TGTGCCAGCAGTTTATATGGGTCTACTAATGAAAAACTGTTTTTT	CASSLYGSTNEKLFF
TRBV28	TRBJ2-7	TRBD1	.	TGTGCCAGCAGTTACAGGGGGCTTGCCTACGAGCAGTACTTC	CASSYRGLAYEQYF
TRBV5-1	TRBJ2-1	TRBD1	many	TGCGCCAGCAGTTTGCCCCTTCAGGGGGCGGTGAATGAGCAGTTCTTC	CASSLPLQGAVNEQFF
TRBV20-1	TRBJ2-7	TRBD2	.	TGCAGTGCCCTTAGACTAGCGGGAGGCACATCCTACGAGCAGTACTTC	CSALRLAGGTSYEQYF